This T cell receptor (beta chain) was profiled in a study of graft-versus-host responses after intestinal transplantation. In this sample, this clone turned up once. The target antigen is unknown. Clones were read by immunoSEQ multiplex PCR, and TCRdb kept only the in-frame ones, dropping some. In the table there are about 88,000 clones, 94% of which are singletons. This sample comprised unstimulated CD4+ T cells sorted from spleen or lymph node cells, obtained before transplant. The source of this sequence is a human donor who was the organ donor for an intestinal transplant.

The CDR3 loop reads CASSLQGGLYGYTF. CDR3 coding DNA: TGTGCCAGCAGCTTGCAAGGAGGGCTCTATGGCTACACCTTC. The gene calls are TRBV7-9 and TRBJ1-2; D remains ambiguous. Deletions cut 3 bases from V and 4 bases from J, with 12 bases between. Germline lookup yields CDR1 SEHNR and CDR2 FQNEAQ (reference sequence). This CDR3 comprises 14 residues.